A selection of T cell receptor beta chains follows, all from one sample in a study of shared T cell receptors in the human thymus. The method was immunoSEQ multiplex PCR; TCRdb's version includes in-frame clones alone and lacks a portion of them. The sample consists of 600,000 or so clones, 80% to 90% of them appearing once. This same sample was also part of a study on human thymus T cells.

Sequenced: thymocytes. Receptors originate from a boy under two years old with a congenital heart defect. Each CDR3 is given with its conserved first and last residue. D genes are given only for firm matches. Expanded clones are given a class, and other clones once, few, many or no size at all.

j_call d_call clone_size v_call cdr3_nt cdr3_aa
TRBJ1-2 . . TRBV2 TGTGCCAGCAGTGAAGTGGGCCGAGAGAAGAATGGCTACACCTTC CASSEVGREKNGYTF
TRBJ2-1 . few TRBV28 TGTGCCAGCAGTAACGGAATGGGAGTCTACAATGAGCAGTTCTTC CASSNGMGVYNEQFF
TRBJ1-2 TRBD1 few TRBV19 TGTGCCAGTAGTTGGGGACAGGGTGACTATGGCTACACCTTC CASSWGQGDYGYTF
TRBJ1-5 TRBD1 few TRBV10-2 TGCGCCAGCGGGGGACAGGCTGATCAGCCCCAGCATTTT CASGGQADQPQHF
TRBJ1-1 . . TRBV4-3 TGCGCCAGCAGTCGAATTACACCGTTAGGGGACACTGAAGCTTTCTTT CASSRITPLGDTEAFF
TRBJ2-2 TRBD2 . TRBV10-1 TGCGCCAGCAGTGAGACTAGCGGGAAGGGCGGGGAGCTGTTTTTT CASSETSGKGGELFF
TRBJ2-1 . . TRBV5-6 TGTGCCAGCAGCTTGGCTAGCGTACTCTCCTACAATGAGCAGTTCTTC CASSLASVLSYNEQFF
TRBJ1-5 . . TRBV15 TGTGCCACCAGCAGCAAACAGGGTTTTCAGCCCCAGCATTTT CATSSKQGFQPQHF
TRBJ1-2 TRBD1 . TRBV28 TGTGCCAGCAGTTACCCGGGACAGAGCTATGGCTACACCTTC CASSYPGQSYGYTF
TRBJ2-1 TRBD1 . TRBV30 TGTGCCTGGGGGACAGGGGGCAATGAGCAGTTCTTC CAWGTGGNEQFF
TRBJ2-1 . . TRBV4-3 TGCGCCAGCAGCCAAGAATCTGGGCAGGGACACTACAATGAGCAGTTCTTC CASSQESGQGHYNEQFF
TRBJ1-6 TRBD1 . TRBV19 TGTGCCAGTAGCCCCGGGACAGGGGGCAACGAGGGGAATTCACCCCTCCACTTT CASSPGTGGNEGNSPLHF
TRBJ2-3 TRBD2 . TRBV11-2 TGTGCCAGCAGCTTACTCGAAGAGACTAGCGGGAGTCCGTGGGATACGCAGTATTTT CASSLLEETSGSPWDTQYF
TRBJ2-5 . . TRBV28 TGTGCCAGCAGCCCCCAGGGCCGAGAGACCCAGTACTTC CASSPQGRETQYF
TRBJ2-2 . . TRBV5-6 TGTGCCAGCAGCTTGCGGAGATACTGGAACACCGGGGAGCTGTTTTTT CASSLRRYWNTGELFF
TRBJ2-1 . . TRBV28 TGTGCCAGCAGTTTTGCGGGACGGTCAGATGAGCAGTTCTTC CASSFAGRSDEQFF
TRBJ2-5 . . TRBV7-3 TGTGCCAGCAGCCGGACAGTCCAAGAGACCCAGTACTTC CASSRTVQETQYF
TRBJ2-1 TRBD2 . TRBV10-3 TGTGCCATCAGGGGGACTAGCGGGAAGTGGGAGCAGTTCTTC CAIRGTSGKWEQFF
TRBJ2-3 . once TRBV5-1 TGCGCCAGCAGCCTACCCGACAGAGTCACAGATACGCAGTATTTT CASSLPDRVTDTQYF
TRBJ2-3 TRBD2 . TRBV19 TGTGCCAGTAGTATACCCCCACTAGCGGGGGGGGACACAGATACGCAGTATTTT CASSIPPLAGGDTDTQYF
TRBJ1-4 . . TRBV25-1 TGTGCCAGCAGCGCTACCCTATCAACTAATGAAAAACTGTTTTTT CASSATLSTNEKLFF
TRBJ2-3 . . TRBV7-3 TGTGCCGGTACGGGTACAGGGAATGATACGCAGTATTTT CAGTGTGNDTQYF
TRBJ2-7 TRBD2 once TRBV6-7 TGTGCCAGCAGTCGAGGGACTAGCGGGAGTACCTACGAGCAGTACTTC CASSRGTSGSTYEQYF
TRBJ2-7 TRBD1 few TRBV2 TGTGCCAGCAGTGAAGCGCTAGGGACAGGGACCTACGAGCAGTACTTC CASSEALGTGTYEQYF
TRBJ1-2 TRBD1 . TRBV4-3 TGCGCCAGCAGCCAAGCCCTGGGACAGGGGACTAATGGCTACACCTTC CASSQALGQGTNGYTF
TRBJ2-2 TRBD2 . TRBV9 TGTGCCAGCAGCGTAGTGGGAGGGAGCACCGGGGAGCTGTTTTTT CASSVVGGSTGELFF
TRBJ1-4 . . TRBV4-3 TGCGCCAGCAGCCAAGTCCCAAAGGGGTGGTCTGAAAAACTGTTTTTT CASSQVPKGWSEKLFF
TRBJ1-5 . . TRBV7-9 TGTGCCAGCAGCTTAGCGAGCGGGGGAGGTCAGCCCCAGCATTTT CASSLASGGGQPQHF
TRBJ2-1 TRBD2 once TRBV4-3 TGCGCCAGCAGCCAAGATCTAGTGGGACTAGCGGCCTACAATGAGCAGTTCTTC CASSQDLVGLAAYNEQFF
TRBJ2-3 TRBD1 . TRBV29-1 TGCAGCGTTGTACGCCGGGACAGCGCAGGTCCAGATACGCAGTATTTT CSVVRRDSAGPDTQYF
TRBJ2-1 TRBD2 . TRBV27 TGTGCCAGCAGTTTATTAGTTGGTGATGGGACTAGCGGGAGAAATGAGCAGTTCTTC CASSLLVGDGTSGRNEQFF
TRBJ2-7 TRBD2 . TRBV4-3 TGCGCCAGCAGCCAAAGGACCTCTAGCGGGAGTGGTTACGAGCAGTACTTC CASSQRTSSGSGYEQYF
TRBJ1-5 . . TRBV27 TGTGCCAGCGGGCACAGGGTCCATCAGCCCCAGCATTTT CASGHRVHQPQHF
TRBJ1-1 . . TRBV28 TGTGCCAGCAGTCCCGGATGGGAGATGAACACTGAAGCTTTCTTT CASSPGWEMNTEAFF
TRBJ2-7 . . TRBV19 TGTGCCAGTAGCCCTAGACATTTCCCGGGGTACGAGCAGTACTTC CASSPRHFPGYEQYF
TRBJ2-2 TRBD1 . TRBV4-2 TGTGCCAGCAGCCGGCCACCGGGACAGGGGAGTCTCGGCGGGGAGCTGTTTTTT CASSRPPGQGSLGGELFF
TRBJ1-5 . . TRBV18 TGTGCCAGCTCACCACCGAACGACTACAGGGAGCGAAGCAATCAGCCCCAGCATTTT CASSPPNDYRERSNQPQHF
TRBJ1-3 . . TRBV28 TGTGCCAGCAGTTTTAGAAACACCATATATTTT CASSFRNTIYF
TRBJ2-7 TRBD2 . TRBV6-6 TGTGCCAGCAGTCCTCCTAGCGGAGGGTTATCCTACGAGCAGTACTTC CASSPPSGGLSYEQYF
TRBJ2-3 TRBD2 . TRBV7-3 TGTGCCAGCAGCTCACACAAAACGGGGACTAGAGGACTCACAGATACGCAGTATTTT CASSSHKTGTRGLTDTQYF
TRBJ1-4 . . TRBV11-2 TGTGCCAGCAGCTTAGAGCCAACAGGGACCGACGCAAATGAAAAACTGTTTTTT CASSLEPTGTDANEKLFF
TRBJ1-1 . . TRBV4-1 TGCGCCAGCAGCCAAGGGGTTCGTCCTGGGCCTGAAGCTTTCTTT CASSQGVRPGPEAFF
TRBJ2-7 TRBD2 . TRBV15 TGTGCCACCAGCAGAGACCCTCTAGCGGAGGCCTACGAGCAGTACTTC CATSRDPLAEAYEQYF
TRBJ2-2 . . TRBV19 TGTGCCAGTAGCCCCGTTATCGGGGGGCACCGGGGGGAGCTGTTTTTT CASSPVIGGHRGELFF
TRBJ2-3 TRBD2 . TRBV12-5 TGTGCTAGTGGTTGTCAGCGGGGTCTTTGTTCAGATACGCAGTATTTT CASGCQRGLCSDTQYF
TRBJ2-4 TRBD1 . TRBV12-5 TGTGCTAGTGGGAGGGGGCTAGCCAAAAACATTCAGTACTTC CASGRGLAKNIQYF
TRBJ1-6 . . TRBV7-9 TGTGCCAGCAGCTTAGCAGGGGAGGGTCCACCCCTCCACTTT CASSLAGEGPPLHF
TRBJ1-3 . . TRBV2 TGTGCCAGCAGTGAACGGGGAGACCCTGGAAACACCATATATTTT CASSERGDPGNTIYF
TRBJ2-7 TRBD2 . TRBV30 TGTGCCTGGAGTCCCTACGGACTAGCGGGAGCGTCCTACGAGCAGTACTTC CAWSPYGLAGASYEQYF
TRBJ1-1 . . TRBV10-2 TGCGCCAGCAGTACAATGACACGTAAGAACACTGAAGCTTTCTTT CASSTMTRKNTEAFF
TRBJ1-4 . . TRBV9 TGTGCCAGCAAGCGAGAGGATAATGAAAAACTGTTTTTT CASKREDNEKLFF
TRBJ2-1 . once TRBV19 TGTGCCAGTAGTATACGGGGGTGTTGCTACAATGAGCAGTTCTTC CASSIRGCCYNEQFF
TRBJ1-2 TRBD1 . TRBV27 TGTGCCAGCAGTCCCCTGACAGGGGTGGACGGCTACACCTTC CASSPLTGVDGYTF
TRBJ1-6 . . TRBV18 TGTGCCAGCTCACCAGGGGGCTTTTCACCCCTCCACTTT CASSPGGFSPLHF
TRBJ2-1 . . TRBV5-1 TGCGCCAGCAGCCACGCGGCGACAACGGGAGAAGGTGGGTTCTTC CASSHAATTGEGGFF
TRBJ2-7 . . TRBV7-9 TGTGCCAGCAGCTCGGTCTCCGAGCAGTACTTC CASSSVSEQYF
TRBJ1-3 . . TRBV7-6 TGTGCCAGCAGCTTATCGGGAGAAAGAAACACCATATATTTT CASSLSGERNTIYF